This T cell receptor beta chain was found in a study of T cell responses to AZD1222 COVID-19 vaccine. V shed 5 bases, J shed 3 bases, and the junction held 10 bases outside the gene matches. Per germline, CDR1 SGHNT and CDR2 YENEEA. The CDR3 loop spans 16 amino acids. The method was immunoSEQ multiplex PCR; TCRdb's version includes in-frame clones alone and lacks a portion of them. This table lists about 140,000 clones. For this clone: The antigen remains undetermined.

General study findings and limits: Repertoires were collected only later (after the peak T cell response had occurred). Baseline seropositivity characterized only six AZD1222 recipients. An increase in Spike-specific TCR breadth and depth was observed after two AZD1222 doses. Per reports, nearly half of all spike-specific TCRs target regions that are unmutated in variants.

The material sequenced was peripheral blood. The source is an adult in good health. The rearrangement links TRBV11-3 to TRBJ1-1; TRBD1 agrees at 9 bases. The CDR3 DNA follows: TGTGCCAGCAGCCCCGGGGGACAGGGAGGACACACTGAAGCTTTCTTT. The encoded protein is CASSPGGQGGHTEAFF.